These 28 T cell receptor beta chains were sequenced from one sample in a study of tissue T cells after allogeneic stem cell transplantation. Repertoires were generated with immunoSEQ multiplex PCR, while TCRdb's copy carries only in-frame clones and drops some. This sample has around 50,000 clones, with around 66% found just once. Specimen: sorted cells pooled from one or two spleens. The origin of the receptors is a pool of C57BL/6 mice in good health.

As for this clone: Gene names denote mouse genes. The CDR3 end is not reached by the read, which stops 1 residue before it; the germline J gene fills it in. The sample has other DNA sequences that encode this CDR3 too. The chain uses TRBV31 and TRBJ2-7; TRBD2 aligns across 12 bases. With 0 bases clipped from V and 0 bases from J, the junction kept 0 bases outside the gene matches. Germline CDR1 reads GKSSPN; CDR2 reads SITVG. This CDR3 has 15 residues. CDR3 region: CAWSLGLGGSYEQYF. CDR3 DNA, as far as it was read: TGTGCCTGGAGTCTGGGACTGGGGGGCTCCTATGAACAGTAC.

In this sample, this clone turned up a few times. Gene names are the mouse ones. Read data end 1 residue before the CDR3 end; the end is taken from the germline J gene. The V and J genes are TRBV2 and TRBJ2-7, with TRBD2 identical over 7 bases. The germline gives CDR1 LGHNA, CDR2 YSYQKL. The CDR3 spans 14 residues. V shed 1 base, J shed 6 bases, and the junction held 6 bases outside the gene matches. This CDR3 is CASSQVGGEREQYF. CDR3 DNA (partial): TGTGCCAGCAGCCAAGTGGGGGGTGAGCGTGAACAGTAC.

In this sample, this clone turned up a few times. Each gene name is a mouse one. CDR3 DNA (partial): TGTGCCAGCGGTGCCGGACTGGGGTTTGAACAGTAC. As protein: CASGAGLGFEQY. The entire CDR3 protein reads CASGAGLGFEQYF. The rearrangement joins TRBV13-2 to TRBJ2-7, with 9 bases identical to TRBD2. Sequencing ends 1 residue short of the CDR3 end; the germline J gene provides the rest. The germline V gene encodes CDR1 NNHNN and CDR2 SYGAGS (reference sequence). The CDR3 runs 13 residues. V shed 3 bases and J 6 bases; nucleotides not matched to a gene: 4.

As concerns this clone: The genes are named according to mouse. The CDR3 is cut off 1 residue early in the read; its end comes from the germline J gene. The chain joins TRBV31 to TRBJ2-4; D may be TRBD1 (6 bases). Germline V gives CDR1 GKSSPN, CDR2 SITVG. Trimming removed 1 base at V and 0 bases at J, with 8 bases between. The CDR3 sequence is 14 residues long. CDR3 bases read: TGTGCCTGGAGTCCGGACAGTAGTCAAAACACCTTGTAC. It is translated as CAWSPDSSQNTLY. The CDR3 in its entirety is CAWSPDSSQNTLYF.

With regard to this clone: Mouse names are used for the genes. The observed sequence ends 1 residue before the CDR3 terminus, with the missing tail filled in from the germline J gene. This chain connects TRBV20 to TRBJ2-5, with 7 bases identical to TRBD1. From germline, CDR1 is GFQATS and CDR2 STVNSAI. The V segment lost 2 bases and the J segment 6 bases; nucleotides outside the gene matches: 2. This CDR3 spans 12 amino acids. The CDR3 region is CGARLRGDTQYF. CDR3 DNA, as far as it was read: TGTGGTGCTAGGCTCAGGGGGGACACCCAGTAC.

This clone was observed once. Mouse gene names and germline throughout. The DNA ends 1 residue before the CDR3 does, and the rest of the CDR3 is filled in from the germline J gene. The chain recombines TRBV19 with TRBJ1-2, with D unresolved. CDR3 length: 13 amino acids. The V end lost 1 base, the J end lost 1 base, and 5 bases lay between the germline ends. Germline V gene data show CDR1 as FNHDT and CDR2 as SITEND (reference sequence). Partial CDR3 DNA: TGTGCCAGCAGTATAAGACTAAACTCCGACTACACC. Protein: CASSIRLNSDYT. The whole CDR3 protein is CASSIRLNSDYTF.

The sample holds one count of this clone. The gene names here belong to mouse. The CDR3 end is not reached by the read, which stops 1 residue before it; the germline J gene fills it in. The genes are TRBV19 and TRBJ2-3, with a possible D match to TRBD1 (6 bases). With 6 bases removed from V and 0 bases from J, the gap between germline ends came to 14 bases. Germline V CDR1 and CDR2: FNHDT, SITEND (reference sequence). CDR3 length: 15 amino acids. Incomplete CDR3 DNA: TGTGCCAGCACCCCCCGGGACAAAAGTGCAGAAACGCTGTAT. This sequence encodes CASTPRDKSAETLY. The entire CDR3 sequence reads CASTPRDKSAETLYF.

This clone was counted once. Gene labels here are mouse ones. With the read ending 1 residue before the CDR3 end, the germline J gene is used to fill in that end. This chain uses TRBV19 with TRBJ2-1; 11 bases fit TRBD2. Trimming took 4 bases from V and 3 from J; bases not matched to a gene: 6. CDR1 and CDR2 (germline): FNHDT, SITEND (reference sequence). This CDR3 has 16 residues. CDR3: CASSRRLGGSYAEQFF. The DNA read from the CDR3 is TGTGCCAGCAGTCGACGACTGGGGGGGAGCTATGCTGAGCAGTTC.

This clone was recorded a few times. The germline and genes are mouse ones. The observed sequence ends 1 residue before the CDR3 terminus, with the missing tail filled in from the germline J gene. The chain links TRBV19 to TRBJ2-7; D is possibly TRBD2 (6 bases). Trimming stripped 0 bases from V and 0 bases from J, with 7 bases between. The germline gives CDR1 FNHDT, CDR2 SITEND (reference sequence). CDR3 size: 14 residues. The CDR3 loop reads CASSIVGDSYEQYF. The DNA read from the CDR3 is TGTGCCAGCAGTATAGTGGGGGACTCCTATGAACAGTAC.

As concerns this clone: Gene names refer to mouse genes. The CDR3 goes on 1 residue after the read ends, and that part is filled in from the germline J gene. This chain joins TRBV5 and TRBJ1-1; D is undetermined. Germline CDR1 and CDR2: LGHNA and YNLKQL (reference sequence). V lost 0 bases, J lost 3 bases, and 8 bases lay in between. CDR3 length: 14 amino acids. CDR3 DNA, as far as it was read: TGTGCCAGCAGCCAAGAAGGGCAATACACAGAAGTCTTC. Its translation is CASSQEGQYTEVF. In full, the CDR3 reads CASSQEGQYTEVFF.

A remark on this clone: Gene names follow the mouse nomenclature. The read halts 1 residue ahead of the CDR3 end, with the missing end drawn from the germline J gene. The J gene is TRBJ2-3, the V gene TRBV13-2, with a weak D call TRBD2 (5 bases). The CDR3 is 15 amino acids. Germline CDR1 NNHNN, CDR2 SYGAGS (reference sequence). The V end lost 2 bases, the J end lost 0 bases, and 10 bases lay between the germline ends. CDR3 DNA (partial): TGTGCCAGCGGTGAAGGCTGGACTAGTGCAGAAACGCTGTAT. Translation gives CASGEGWTSAETLY. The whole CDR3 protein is CASGEGWTSAETLYF.

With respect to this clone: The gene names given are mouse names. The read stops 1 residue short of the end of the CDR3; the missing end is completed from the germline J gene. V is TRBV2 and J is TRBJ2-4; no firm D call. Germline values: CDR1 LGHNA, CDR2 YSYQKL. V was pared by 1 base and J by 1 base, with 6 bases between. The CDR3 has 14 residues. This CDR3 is CASSQVAGQNTLYF. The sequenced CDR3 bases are TGTGCCAGCAGCCAAGTGGCCGGTCAAAACACCTTGTAC.

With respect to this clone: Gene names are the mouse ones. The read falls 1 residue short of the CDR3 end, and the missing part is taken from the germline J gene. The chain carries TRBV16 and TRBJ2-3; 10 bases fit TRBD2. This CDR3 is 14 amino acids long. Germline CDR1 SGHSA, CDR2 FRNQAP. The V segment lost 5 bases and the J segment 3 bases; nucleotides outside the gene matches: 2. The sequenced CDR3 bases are TGTGCAAGCAGCCAGACTGGGGGGGCAGAAACGCTGTAT. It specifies CASSQTGGAETLY. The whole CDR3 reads CASSQTGGAETLYF.

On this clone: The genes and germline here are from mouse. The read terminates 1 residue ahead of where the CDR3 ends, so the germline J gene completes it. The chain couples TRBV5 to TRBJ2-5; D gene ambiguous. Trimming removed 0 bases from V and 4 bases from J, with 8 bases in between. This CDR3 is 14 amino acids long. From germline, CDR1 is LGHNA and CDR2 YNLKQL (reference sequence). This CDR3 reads CASSQEGGKDTQYF. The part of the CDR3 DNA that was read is TGTGCCAGCAGCCAAGAGGGAGGGAAAGACACCCAGTAC.

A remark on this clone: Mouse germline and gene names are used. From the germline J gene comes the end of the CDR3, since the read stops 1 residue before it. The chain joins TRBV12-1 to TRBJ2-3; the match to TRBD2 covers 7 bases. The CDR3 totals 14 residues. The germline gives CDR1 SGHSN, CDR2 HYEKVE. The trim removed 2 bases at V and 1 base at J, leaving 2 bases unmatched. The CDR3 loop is CASSPLGGAETLYF. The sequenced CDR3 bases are TGTGCCAGCTCTCCTCTGGGGGGTGCAGAAACGCTGTAT.

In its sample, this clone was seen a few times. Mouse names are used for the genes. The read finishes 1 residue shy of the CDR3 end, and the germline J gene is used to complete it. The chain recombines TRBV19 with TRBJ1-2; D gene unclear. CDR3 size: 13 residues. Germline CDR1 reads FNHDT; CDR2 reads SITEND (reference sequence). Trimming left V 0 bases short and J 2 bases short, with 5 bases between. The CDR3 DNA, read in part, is TGTGCCAGCAGTATAGCGGACAACTCCGACTACACC. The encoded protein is CASSIADNSDYT. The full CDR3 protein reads CASSIADNSDYTF.

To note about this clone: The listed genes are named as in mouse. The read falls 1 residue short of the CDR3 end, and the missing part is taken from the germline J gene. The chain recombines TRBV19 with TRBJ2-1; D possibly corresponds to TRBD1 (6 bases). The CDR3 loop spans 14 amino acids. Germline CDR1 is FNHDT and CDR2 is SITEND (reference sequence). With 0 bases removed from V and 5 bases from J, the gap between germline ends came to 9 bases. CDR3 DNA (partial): TGTGCCAGCAGTATAGACAGGGATGATGCTGAGCAGTTC. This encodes CASSIDRDDAEQF. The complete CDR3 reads CASSIDRDDAEQFF. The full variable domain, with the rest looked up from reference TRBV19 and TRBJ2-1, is GGIITQTPKFLIGQEGQKLTLKCQQNFNHDTMYWYRQDSGKGLRLIYYSITENDLQKGDLSEGYDASREKKSSFSLTVTSAQKNEMAVFLCASSIDRDDAEQFFGPGTRLTVL.

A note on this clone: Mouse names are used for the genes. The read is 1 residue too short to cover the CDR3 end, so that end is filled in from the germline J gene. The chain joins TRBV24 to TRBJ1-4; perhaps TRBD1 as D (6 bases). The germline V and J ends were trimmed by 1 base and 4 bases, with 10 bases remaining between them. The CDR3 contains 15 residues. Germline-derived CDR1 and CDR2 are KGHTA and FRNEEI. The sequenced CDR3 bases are TGTGCCAGCAGTCTGTCAGGACAGTACAACGAAAGATTATTT. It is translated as CASSLSGQYNERLF. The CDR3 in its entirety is CASSLSGQYNERLFF.

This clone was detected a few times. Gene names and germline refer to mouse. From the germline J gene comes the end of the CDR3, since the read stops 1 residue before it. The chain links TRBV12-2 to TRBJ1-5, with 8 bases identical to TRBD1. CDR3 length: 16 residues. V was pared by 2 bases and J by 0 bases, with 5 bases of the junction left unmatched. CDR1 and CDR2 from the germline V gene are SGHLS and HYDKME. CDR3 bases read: TGTGCCAGCTCTCACTGGACAGGGCCTAACAACCAGGCTCCGCTT. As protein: CASSHWTGPNNQAPL. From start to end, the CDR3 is CASSHWTGPNNQAPLF.

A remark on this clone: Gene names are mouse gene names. The DNA read from the CDR3 is TGTGCCAGCAGTCGACAGGGATCAAACACAGAAGTCTTC. It encodes CASSRQGSNTEVF. The full CDR3 is CASSRQGSNTEVFF. The V gene is TRBV2, the J gene TRBJ1-1; TRBD1 agrees at 7 bases. The read finishes 1 residue shy of the CDR3 end, and the germline J gene is used to complete it. The CDR3 loop spans 14 amino acids. Losses at the gene ends were 6 bases for V and 0 bases for J; bases not matched to a gene: 4. Per germline, CDR1 LGHNA and CDR2 YSYQKL.

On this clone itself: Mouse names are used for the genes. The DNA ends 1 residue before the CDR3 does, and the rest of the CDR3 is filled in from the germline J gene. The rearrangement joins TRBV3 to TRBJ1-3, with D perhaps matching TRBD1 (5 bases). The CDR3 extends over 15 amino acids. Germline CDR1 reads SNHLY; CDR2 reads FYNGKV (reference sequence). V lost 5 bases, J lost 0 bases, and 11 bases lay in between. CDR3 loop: CASSPDRNSGNTLYF. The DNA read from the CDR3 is TGTGCCAGCAGCCCTGACAGAAATTCTGGAAATACGCTCTAT.

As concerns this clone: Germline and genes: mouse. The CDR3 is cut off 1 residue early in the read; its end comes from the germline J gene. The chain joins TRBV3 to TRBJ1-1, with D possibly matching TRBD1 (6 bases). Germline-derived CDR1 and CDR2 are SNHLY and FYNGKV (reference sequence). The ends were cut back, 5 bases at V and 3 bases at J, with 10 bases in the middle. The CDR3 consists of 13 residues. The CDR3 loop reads CASSTRGDTEVFF. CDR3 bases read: TGTGCCAGCAGCACCAGGGGAGACACAGAAGTCTTC.

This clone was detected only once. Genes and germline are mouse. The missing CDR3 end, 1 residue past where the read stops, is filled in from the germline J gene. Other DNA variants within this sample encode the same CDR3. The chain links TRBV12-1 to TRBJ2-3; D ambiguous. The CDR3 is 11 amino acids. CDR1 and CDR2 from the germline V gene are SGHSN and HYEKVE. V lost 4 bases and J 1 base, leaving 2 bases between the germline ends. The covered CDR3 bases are TGTGCCAGCTCGCGTGCAGAAACGCTGTAT. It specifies CASSRAETLY. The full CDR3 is CASSRAETLYF.

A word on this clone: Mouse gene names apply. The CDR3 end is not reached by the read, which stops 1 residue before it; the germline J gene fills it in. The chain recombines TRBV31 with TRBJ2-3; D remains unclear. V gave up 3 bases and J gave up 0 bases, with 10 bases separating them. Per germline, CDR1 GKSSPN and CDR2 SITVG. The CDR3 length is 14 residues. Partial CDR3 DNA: TGTGCCTGGAGGAGCCGGGCTAGTGCAGAAACGCTGTAT. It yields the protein CAWRSRASAETLY. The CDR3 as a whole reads CAWRSRASAETLYF.

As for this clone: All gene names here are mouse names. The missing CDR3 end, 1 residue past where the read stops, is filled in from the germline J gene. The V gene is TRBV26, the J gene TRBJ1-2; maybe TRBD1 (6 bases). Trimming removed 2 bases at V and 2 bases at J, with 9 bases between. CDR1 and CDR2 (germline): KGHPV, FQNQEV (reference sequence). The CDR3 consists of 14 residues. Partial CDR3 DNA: TGTGCCAGCAGTCTGAACAGGGAGAACTCCGACTACACC. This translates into CASSLNRENSDYT. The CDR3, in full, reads CASSLNRENSDYTF.

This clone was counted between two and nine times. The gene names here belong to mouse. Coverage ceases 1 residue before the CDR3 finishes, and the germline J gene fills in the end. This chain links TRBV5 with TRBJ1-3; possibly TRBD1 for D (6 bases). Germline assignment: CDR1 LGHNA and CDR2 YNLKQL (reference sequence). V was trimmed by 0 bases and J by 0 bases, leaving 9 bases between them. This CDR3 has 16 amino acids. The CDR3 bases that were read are TGTGCCAGCAGCCAAGAGGGGGCCCATTCTGGAAATACGCTCTAT. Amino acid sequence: CASSQEGAHSGNTLY. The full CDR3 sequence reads CASSQEGAHSGNTLYF.

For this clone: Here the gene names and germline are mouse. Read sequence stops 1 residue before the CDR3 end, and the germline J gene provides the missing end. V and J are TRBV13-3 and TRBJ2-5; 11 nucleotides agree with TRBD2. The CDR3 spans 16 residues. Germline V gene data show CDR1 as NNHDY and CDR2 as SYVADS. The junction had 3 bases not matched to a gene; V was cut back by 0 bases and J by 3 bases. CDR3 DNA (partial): TGTGCCAGCAGTGATGCCGGGACTGGGGGACAAGACACCCAGTAC. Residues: CASSDAGTGGQDTQY. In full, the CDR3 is CASSDAGTGGQDTQYF.

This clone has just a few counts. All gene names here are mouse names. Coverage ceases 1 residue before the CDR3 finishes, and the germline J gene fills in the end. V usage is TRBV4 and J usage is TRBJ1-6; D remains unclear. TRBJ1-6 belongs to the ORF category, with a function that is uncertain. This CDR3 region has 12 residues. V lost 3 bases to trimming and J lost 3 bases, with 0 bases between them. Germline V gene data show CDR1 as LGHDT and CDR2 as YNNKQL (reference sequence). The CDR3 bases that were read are TGTGCCAGCAGCTACTATAATTCGCCCCTCTAC. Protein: CASSYYNSPLY. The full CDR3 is CASSYYNSPLYF.